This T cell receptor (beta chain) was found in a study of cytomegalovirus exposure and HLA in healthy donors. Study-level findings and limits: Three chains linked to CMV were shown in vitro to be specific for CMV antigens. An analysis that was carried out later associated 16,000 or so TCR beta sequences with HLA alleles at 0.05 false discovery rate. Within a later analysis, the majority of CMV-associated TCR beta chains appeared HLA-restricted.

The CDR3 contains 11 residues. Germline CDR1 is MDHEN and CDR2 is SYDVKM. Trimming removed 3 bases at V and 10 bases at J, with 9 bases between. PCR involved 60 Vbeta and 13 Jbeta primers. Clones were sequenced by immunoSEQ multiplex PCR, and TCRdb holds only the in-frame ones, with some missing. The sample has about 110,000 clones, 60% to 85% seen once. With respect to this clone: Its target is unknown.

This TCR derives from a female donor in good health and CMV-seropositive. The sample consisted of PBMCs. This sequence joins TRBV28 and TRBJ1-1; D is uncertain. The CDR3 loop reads CASSLSFVAFF. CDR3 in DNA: TGTGCCAGCAGTTTGAGTTTTGTAGCTTTCTTT. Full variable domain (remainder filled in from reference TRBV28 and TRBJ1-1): DVKVTQSSRYLVKRTGEKVFLECVQDMDHENMFWYRQDPGLGLRLIYFSYDVKMKEKGDIPEGYSVSREKKERFSLILESASTNQTSMYLCASSLSFVAFFGQGTRLTVV.